The T cell receptor (beta chain) described here comes from a study of cytomegalovirus exposure and HLA in healthy donors. The CDR3 runs to 15 residues. Germline V CDR1 and CDR2: MGHRA, YSYEKL. J lost 6 bases, V lost 4 bases, and 9 bases had no gene match. A multiplex PCR was run with 60 Vbeta primers and 13 Jbeta primers. Clones were read by immunoSEQ multiplex PCR, and TCRdb kept only the in-frame ones, dropping some. The specimen's table records roughly 100,000 clones. This TCR was sampled from a man aged 40-55 years in good health and CMV-seronegative. The material sequenced was PBMCs. The chain couples TRBV4-1 to TRBJ2-3, with 8 nucleotides matching TRBD1. The CDR3 loop is CASSLDRGSGDTQYF. The CDR3 DNA reads TGCGCCAGCAGCCTAGACAGGGGCAGTGGGGATACGCAGTATTTT.